Each of the 25 T cell receptor beta chains below was sequenced from the same sample in a study of T cell responses to AZD1222 COVID-19 vaccine. TCRdb's table, derived via immunoSEQ multiplex PCR, lists solely in-frame clones and lacks some. The sample has around 130,000 clones; around 90% are singletons. The source material was peripheral blood, sampled 28 days after the second AZD1222 dose. The receptors shown here come from an adult who received the AZD1222 COVID-19 vaccine.

V gene TRBV30 combines with J gene TRBJ1-1, with TRBD1 identical over 7 bases. CDR3 size: 11 residues. J was trimmed by 9 bases and V by 4 bases; bases with no gene match: 5. In germline, CDR1 is GTSNPN, CDR2 SVGIG (reference sequence). The CDR3 DNA is TGTGCCTGGAAGCCAGGGGGGAAAGCTTTCTTT. It translates to CAWKPGGKAFF. Full variable domain (outside the CDR3, taken from reference TRBV30 and TRBJ1-1): SQTIHQWPATLVQPVGSPLSLECTVEGTSNPNLYWYRQAAGRGLQLLFYSVGIGQISSEVPQNLSASRPQDRQFILSSKKLLLSDSGFYLCAWKPGGKAFFGQGTRLTVV.

The chain employs TRBV5-1 and TRBJ1-2; D possibly corresponds to TRBD1 (5 bases). The germline gives CDR1 SGHRS, CDR2 YFSETQ. This CDR3 is built from 15 residues. V lost 0 bases and J lost 6, with 15 bases in between. CDR3 protein: CASSLVAREGNGYTF. In nucleotides, the CDR3 is TGCGCCAGCAGCTTGGTAGCGCGAGAGGGGAATGGCTACACCTTC. The variable domain in full, completed from reference TRBV5-1 and TRBJ1-2, reads KAGVTQTPRYLIKTRGQQVTLSCSPISGHRSVSWYQQTPGQGLQFLFEYFSETQRNKGNFPGRFSGRQFSNSRSEMNVSTLELGDSALYLCASSLVAREGNGYTFGSGTRLTVV.

This clone appeared a few times. The rearrangement uses TRBV29-1 and TRBJ2-2; possible D gene TRBD1, 5 bases. This CDR3 contains 12 residues. CDR1 is SQVTM, CDR2 ANQGSEA, per germline. The V gene lost 6 bases and the J gene lost 5 bases, with 10 bases spanning the gap. The CDR3 reads CSVGPLTGELFF. In nucleotides, the CDR3 is TGCAGCGTGGGGCCCCTTACCGGGGAGCTGTTTTTT.

This chain uses TRBV9 with TRBJ2-2; TRBD1 agrees at 7 bases. The CDR3 consists of 17 residues. CDR1 is SGDLS and CDR2 is YYNGEE in the germline V gene. The junction had 8 bases not matched to a gene; V was cut back by 1 base and J by 2 bases. Here the CDR3 DNA reads TGTGCCAGCAGCGTAAGCCGGGACAGAATAAACACCGGGGAGCTGTTTTTT. Translating gives CASSVSRDRINTGELFF.

This clone appeared a single time. The V call is TRBV7-9, the J call TRBJ1-5, with 8 nucleotides matching TRBD1. Trimming at V came to 6 bases and at J to 2 bases, leaving 15 bases not matched to a gene. From germline, CDR1 is SEHNR and CDR2 FQNEAQ (reference sequence). The CDR3 contains 18 residues. Here the CDR3 reads CASSTTLTGVDGNQPQHF. The CDR3 nucleotides read TGTGCCAGCAGTACCACTCTGACAGGGGTTGATGGCAATCAGCCCCAGCATTTT.

The chain couples TRBV2 to TRBJ1-6; D may be TRBD1 (5 bases). CDR1 is SNHLY and CDR2 is FYNNEI in the germline V gene. The CDR3 extends over 15 amino acids. V was clipped by 10 bases and J by 7 bases, with 20 bases between them. This CDR3 is CATGAVREGNSPLHF. For the CDR3, the DNA is TGTGCCACGGGTGCGGTTCGGGAGGGGAATTCACCCCTCCACTTT.

The genes are TRBV12-2 and TRBJ2-1; the table's D call of TRBD2 was not tested on the DNA. TRBV12-2 is a listed pseudogene. The CDR3 has 16 residues. The CDR3 here is CASRLADPKPYNEQFF. The CDR3, as DNA: TGTGCAAGTCGCTTAGCCGATCCGAAGCCCTACAATGAGCAGTTCTTC.

This clone was detected only once. CDR3 region: CASSLSASSGNTIYF. The CDR3 DNA is TGTGCCAGCAGCTTAAGTGCCAGCTCTGGAAACACCATATATTTT. The V call is TRBV11-3, the J call TRBJ1-3; no firm D call. Germline V gene lookup returns CDR1 SGHNT and CDR2 YENEEA. V gave up 2 bases and J gave up 0 bases, with 8 bases separating them. This CDR3 is 15 amino acids long.

The rearrangement joins TRBV7-6 to TRBJ2-2; 9 nucleotides align to TRBD1. Germline values: CDR1 SGHVS, CDR2 FNYEAQ. V gave up 2 bases and J gave up 5 bases; unmatched junction bases: 9. The CDR3 contains 17 residues. The CDR3 nucleotides are TGTGCCAGCAGCTTACGGTCCGGGACAGGGAATACCGGGGAGCTGTTTTTT. Protein: CASSLRSGTGNTGELFF.

J is TRBJ2-7 and V is TRBV7-3; the D gene is possibly TRBD1 (6 bases). This CDR3 region has 14 residues. Germline-derived CDR1 and CDR2 are SGHTA and FQGTGA. V shed 5 bases and J shed 0 bases, with 11 bases lying between them. The CDR3 reads CASSPSGDSYEQYF. The DNA for the CDR3 is TGTGCCAGCAGCCCTTCAGGGGACTCCTACGAGCAGTACTTC.

The rearrangement links TRBV3-1 (or the pseudogene TRBV3-2) to TRBJ1-1, with D tentatively TRBD1 (5 bases). Trimming took off 4 bases at V and 4 bases at J, with 13 bases between the two ends. The germline gives CDR1 LGHDT, CDR2 YNNKEL (reference sequence). This CDR3 contains 14 residues. The CDR3: CASSPPGGSTEAFF. In DNA, the CDR3 is TGTGCCAGCAGCCCTCCCGGGGGAAGCACTGAAGCTTTCTTT.

The rearrangement joins TRBV19 to TRBJ2-3, with D uncertain. The germline gives CDR1 LNHDA, CDR2 SQIVND (reference sequence). The V gene lost 5 bases and the J gene lost 3 bases, with 3 bases spanning the gap. The CDR3 runs 11 residues. The chain's CDR3 is CASSLTDTQYF. CDR3 DNA sequence: TGTGCCAGTAGTCTGACAGATACGCAGTATTTT.

The CDR3 sequence is CASSQEIPGELFF. CDR3 DNA: TGCGCCAGCAGCCAAGAGATACCCGGGGAGCTGTTTTTT. The chain has TRBV4-1 and TRBJ2-2; no firm D call. V gave up 0 bases and J gave up 6 bases, with 5 bases separating them. Germline CDR1 MGHRA, CDR2 YSYEKL. The CDR3 consists of 13 residues.

The chain has TRBV12-3 or TRBV12-4 and TRBJ1-1; TRBD1 is a possible D gene (6 bases). This CDR3 region has 13 residues. V was cut by 5 bases and J by 9 bases, with 16 bases left in between. Here the CDR3 reads CASSAPGTSKAFF. In nucleotides, the CDR3 is TGTGCCAGCAGTGCTCCCGGGACAAGTAAAGCTTTCTTT.

The CDR3 sequence is CASSLRVGYRETQYF. In nucleotides, the CDR3 is TGTGCCAGCAGCTTAAGGGTCGGTTATCGGGAGACCCAGTACTTC. V is TRBV7-9 and J is TRBJ2-5; D call uncertain. Trimming removed 2 bases at V and 5 bases at J, with 15 bases between. Germline V gives CDR1 SEHNR, CDR2 FQNEAQ (reference sequence). The CDR3 is 15 amino acids.

The count of this clone is one. The chain combines TRBV5-1 with TRBJ2-7, with D possibly matching TRBD2 (5 bases). The CDR3 has 16 amino acids. Germline values: CDR1 SGHRS, CDR2 YFSETQ. Between the trimmed V and J ends, which lost 0 bases and 2 bases, there was a span of 15 bases. This CDR3 reads CASSLANRARAYEQYF. For the CDR3, the DNA is TGCGCCAGCAGCTTGGCCAACCGGGCGAGGGCCTACGAGCAGTACTTC.

The chain couples TRBV6-5 to TRBJ1-2, with 10 nucleotides matching TRBD1. The CDR3 runs 15 residues. The V segment lost 6 bases and the J segment 4 bases; nucleotides outside the gene matches: 8. From germline, CDR1 is MNHEY and CDR2 SVGAGI. CDR3 DNA: TGTGCCAGCAGCCGGGACAGGGGACCCTCCTATGGCTACACCTTC. It is translated as CASSRDRGPSYGYTF.

The CDR3 loop is CASSLPPWTVNTEAFF. The CDR3 nucleotides read TGTGCCAGCAGCTTACCACCCTGGACGGTGAACACTGAAGCTTTCTTT. The chain is built from TRBV7-8 and TRBJ1-1; D uncertain. CDR1 and CDR2 from the germline V gene are SGHVS and FQNEAQ. The V end was cut by 2 bases, the J end by 0 bases, with 13 bases between. CDR3 size: 16 residues.

The chain couples TRBV5-1 to TRBJ2-5, with 9 nucleotides matching TRBD1. The CDR3 consists of 17 residues. Germline V gene lookup returns CDR1 SGHRS and CDR2 YFSETQ. J gave up 5 bases and V 6 bases, and 17 bases lay outside the gene matches. The CDR3 region is CASKAGTGLSGSETQYF. The CDR3 DNA follows: TGCGCCAGCAAGGCCGGGACAGGGTTGAGCGGGTCGGAGACCCAGTACTTC.

This clone appeared a single time. This chain connects TRBV1 to TRBJ1-3; no DNA check was done on the table's D call, TRBD1. TRBV1 is shown as a pseudogene. There are 14 residues in the CDR3. CDR3 sequence: CTSSPTGQGNTIYF. In DNA, the CDR3 is TGCACCAGCAGCCCGACAGGTCAAGGAAACACCATATATTTT.

The gene calls are TRBV5-1 and TRBJ1-1; D uncertain. V gave up 2 bases and J gave up 4 bases, with 12 bases separating them. Germline V gene sequence: CDR1 SGHRS, CDR2 YFSETQ. The CDR3 consists of 14 residues. The CDR3 bases are TGCGCCAGCAGCTTCGCCGAGTCGATCACTGAAGCTTTCTTT. This translates into CASSFAESITEAFF.

This clone was seen a handful of times. This rearrangement joins TRBV5-1 to TRBJ2-2; D is possibly TRBD1 (6 bases). Trimming stripped 0 bases from V and 4 bases from J, with 10 bases between. Germline loops: CDR1 SGHRS, CDR2 YFSETQ. The CDR3 is 15 residues long. CDR3 region: CASSLDGRGTGELFF. The CDR3 DNA reads TGCGCCAGCAGCTTGGATGGCAGGGGCACCGGGGAGCTGTTTTTT.

The gene calls are TRBV11-2 and TRBJ2-5; 7 bases are a match to TRBD2. The germline V gene encodes CDR1 SGHAT and CDR2 FQNNGV. The CDR3 loop spans 15 amino acids. V trimming: 1 base; J trimming: 4 bases; junction bases outside the gene matches: 6. CDR3 bases: TGTGCCAGCAGCTTAGGTGCGGGGGTACGAGAGACCCAGTACTTC. Its protein is CASSLGAGVRETQYF. Variable domain in full (rest from reference TRBV11-2 and TRBJ2-5): EAGVAQSPRYKIIEKRQSVAFWCNPISGHATLYWYQQILGQGPKLLIQFQNNGVVDDSQLPKDRFSAERLKGVDSTLKIQPAKLEDSAVYLCASSLGAGVRETQYFGPGTRLLVL.

This chain links TRBV19 with TRBJ2-1; D is unresolved. V lost 4 bases, J lost 6 bases, and 7 bases lay in between. Per the germline V gene, CDR1 is LNHDA and CDR2 is SQIVND (reference sequence). The CDR3 is 12 amino acids. The CDR3 protein is CASSTLSNEQFF. DNA for the CDR3: TGTGCCAGTAGTACTCTTTCCAATGAGCAGTTCTTC.

V and J are TRBV6-5 and TRBJ1-2, with a weak D call TRBD1 (6 bases). V lost 6 bases to trimming and J lost 13 bases, with 27 bases between them. This CDR3 contains 15 residues. Germline CDR1 and CDR2: MNHEY and SVGAGI. CDR3 amino acids: CASRRPSWGRGGFTF. The CDR3 DNA reads TGTGCCAGCAGACGCCCTTCGTGGGGGCGCGGGGGATTCACCTTC.